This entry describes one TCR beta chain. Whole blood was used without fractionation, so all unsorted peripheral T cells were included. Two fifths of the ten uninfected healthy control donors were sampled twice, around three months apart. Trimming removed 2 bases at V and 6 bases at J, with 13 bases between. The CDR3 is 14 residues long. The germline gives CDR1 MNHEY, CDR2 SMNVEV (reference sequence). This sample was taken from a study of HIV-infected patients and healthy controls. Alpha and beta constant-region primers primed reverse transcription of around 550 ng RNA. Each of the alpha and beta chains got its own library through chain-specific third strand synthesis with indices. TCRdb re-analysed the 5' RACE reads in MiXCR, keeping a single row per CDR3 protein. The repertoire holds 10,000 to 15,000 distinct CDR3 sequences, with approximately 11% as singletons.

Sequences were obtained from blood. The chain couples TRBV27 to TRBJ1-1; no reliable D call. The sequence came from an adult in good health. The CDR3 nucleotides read TGTGCCAGCAGTTTACCAACCCGCGACCCTGAAGCTTTCTTT. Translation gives CASSLPTRDPEAFF.